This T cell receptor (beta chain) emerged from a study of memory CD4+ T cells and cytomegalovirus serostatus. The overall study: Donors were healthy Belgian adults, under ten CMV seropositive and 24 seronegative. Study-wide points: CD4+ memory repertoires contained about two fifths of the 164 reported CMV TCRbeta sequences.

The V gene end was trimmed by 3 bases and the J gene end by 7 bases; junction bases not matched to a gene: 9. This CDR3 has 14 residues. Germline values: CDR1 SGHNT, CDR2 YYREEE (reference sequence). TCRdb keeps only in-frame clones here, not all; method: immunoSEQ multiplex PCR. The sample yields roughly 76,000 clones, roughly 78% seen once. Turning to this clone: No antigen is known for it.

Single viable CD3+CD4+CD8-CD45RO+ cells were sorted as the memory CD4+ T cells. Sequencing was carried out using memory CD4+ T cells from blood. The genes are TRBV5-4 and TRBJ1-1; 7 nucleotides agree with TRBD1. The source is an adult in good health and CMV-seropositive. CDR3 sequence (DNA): TGTGCCAGCAGCTCGGGACAGAGAGAGAGTGAAGCTTTCTTT. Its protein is CASSSGQRESEAFF.